The rows below give T cell receptor beta chains drawn from one sample of a study of T cell changes during pregnancy in multiple sclerosis. Only in-frame clones appear in the TCRdb table, and some are missing; sequencing was by immunoSEQ multiplex PCR. The sample yields more than 80,000 clones, over 80% seen once. This sample comprised PBMCs, obtained in the first trimester of pregnancy. These receptors were taken from a female donor in good health, serving as a control in a pregnancy study. Some clones in this sample may be carry-over from other donors' samples. The CDR3 runs from the conserved cysteine through the conserved F or W. Size is omitted from some rows. Given values are once, few, many or a class for expanded clones.

clone_size	v_call	j_call	cdr3_aa
.	TRBV28	TRBJ2-6	CASSLRRGGANVLTF
.	TRBV6-4	TRBJ2-3	CASSDSSGGGDTQYF
.	TRBV30	TRBJ1-1	CAWNTGVGTEAFF
.	TRBV5-1	TRBJ2-2	CASSLGQSNTGELFF
.	TRBV5-4	TRBJ2-1	CASSPDQSGRHEQFF
.	TRBV5-1	TRBJ2-3	CASSLGSNRGRLTDTQYF
.	TRBV28	.	CASRKTSGASEQYF
.	TRBV7-9	TRBJ2-7	CASSDNYEQYF
.	TRBV25-1	TRBJ2-3	CASSDPSWGGGAADTQYF
.	TRBV19	TRBJ1-2	CASSTGQGYYGYTF
.	TRBV6-6	TRBJ2-7	CASSYRGYEQYF
.	TRBV7-6	TRBJ2-1	CASSPGTSGVSNEQFF
.	TRBV19	TRBJ2-6	CASTPVPFSGANVLTF
once	TRBV6-1	TRBJ2-5	CASSEGVEQYF
.	TRBV5-1	TRBJ1-1	CASISGLGATEAFF
once	TRBV5-1	TRBJ2-7	CATSSGNAYEQYF
.	TRBV27	TRBJ2-1	CASSLAGGGEDYNEQFF
.	TRBV20-1	TRBJ1-1	CSPGGFEAFF
.	TRBV7-2	TRBJ2-7	CASSPQRGLTYEQYF
.	TRBV15	TRBJ2-3	CATSRGPLAGTDTQYF
.	TRBV6-5	.	CASRTGGGYEQYF
few	TRBV10-2	TRBJ2-7	CATSFTSDGEQYF
.	TRBV7-3	TRBJ2-3	CASSTRGAPDTQYF
.	TRBV12-1	TRBJ2-3	CASTNLGQGDTQYF
.	TRBV25-1	TRBJ2-7	CASSPKDRMVYEQYF
.	TRBV27	TRBJ2-1	CASSLRSSGRAFENEQFF
.	TRBV5-7	TRBJ1-5	CASSRMGRGPYSNQPQHF
.	TRBV4-3	TRBJ1-2	CASSPGLAYGYTF
.	TRBV14	TRBJ2-3	CASSQDLTDTQYF
.	TRBV28	TRBJ2-7	CASNGDSSYEQYF
.	TRBV15	TRBJ1-4	CATSGQGEDEKLFF
.	TRBV6-1	TRBJ2-7	CASTLSGGAIDEQYF
.	TRBV7-2	TRBJ1-2	CASSLTGRDYGYTF
.	TRBV4-2	TRBJ1-2	CASSQANPGLGNYGYTF
.	TRBV30	TRBJ1-1	CACGYLGTEAFF
.	TRBV28	TRBJ1-4	CASRGATNEKLFF
.	TRBV28	TRBJ2-7	CASTSPPSSYEQYF
few	TRBV7-2	TRBJ2-7	CASSQTAGTYEQYF
.	TRBV29-1	TRBJ2-3	CSVGRTGATDTQYF
.	TRBV7-2	TRBJ1-2	CASSPLGQGTDYTF
.	TRBV19	TRBJ2-1	CASSIFPGMNNEQFF
.	TRBV7-6	TRBJ2-7	CASSLTGTGEQYF
.	TRBV15	TRBJ1-4	CATSTRQGSGEKLFF
.	TRBV6-4	TRBJ1-1	CASSVDTNTEAFF
.	TRBV30	TRBJ1-2	CAWSEQSYGYTF
.	TRBV10-3	TRBJ2-1	CAINQGRSYNEQFF
.	TRBV15	TRBJ1-3	CATSRDKLSGNTIYF